Listed below are T cell receptor beta chains from one sample, sequenced in a study of tumor and adjacent non-tumor tissue in lung cancer. One entry per CDR3 protein, called by TCRdb with MiXCR from the multiplex PCR reads. The sample records about 93,000 distinct CDR3 sequences, about 72% being singletons. Sequenced sample: lung tumor tissue. These receptors were taken from a man in his sixties with non-small cell lung cancer. CDR3s include the opening cysteine and the closing phenylalanine or tryptophan. Each record gives: V gene, D gene, CDR3 length, clone size, J gene, CDR3 DNA, CDR3 protein. The D gene is left open where the match is weak. A row's size may be missing; if present it is once, few, many or a size class.

V gene: TRBV11-3
D gene: TRBD1
CDR3 length: 15
clone size: -
J gene: TRBJ1-1
CDR3 DNA: TGTGCCAGCAGCCCCTCCAGGGGGGGGCCCAGTGAAGCTTTCTTT
CDR3 protein: CASSPSRGGPSEAFF

V gene: TRBV6-2/TRBV6-3
D gene: -
CDR3 length: 14
clone size: -
J gene: TRBJ2-3
CDR3 DNA: TGTGCCGCCTACTCCAAACCGCTGACGGGTACGCAGTGTTTT
CDR3 protein: CAAYSKPLTGTQCF

V gene: TRBV29-1
D gene: -
CDR3 length: 13
clone size: -
J gene: TRBJ2-7
CDR3 DNA: TGCAGCGTTGAAAGGGTAGCCTCCAGCGGGCAGTACTTC
CDR3 protein: CSVERVASSGQYF

V gene: TRBV4-3
D gene: TRBD1
CDR3 length: 15
clone size: -
J gene: TRBJ2-1
CDR3 DNA: TGTGCCGGCAGCCGGTCCCCCAGGGGGTACAATGGGCAGTTCTTC
CDR3 protein: CAGSRSPRGYNGQFF

V gene: TRBV5-6
D gene: -
CDR3 length: 15
clone size: -
J gene: TRBJ2-7
CDR3 DNA: TGTGCCAGCAGCTTGACCGGGTCTACCCGCTACGAGCAGTACTTC
CDR3 protein: CASSLTGSTRYEQYF

V gene: TRBV9
D gene: -
CDR3 length: 18
clone size: -
J gene: TRBJ2-1
CDR3 DNA: TGTGCCAGCAACCCATGGGGGCCAATCGAAGGGTCCTACAATGAGCAGTTCTTC
CDR3 protein: CASNPWGPIEGSYNEQFF

V gene: TRBV2
D gene: -
CDR3 length: 13
clone size: few
J gene: TRBJ2-7
CDR3 DNA: TGTGCCAGCAGTCTCCCCGGGCAAGGCGAGCAGTACTTC
CDR3 protein: CASSLPGQGEQYF

V gene: TRBV11-2
D gene: -
CDR3 length: 15
clone size: -
J gene: TRBJ2-7
CDR3 DNA: TGTGCCAGCAGCTTAGGCAGAGGGAAGGCCTACGAGCAGTACTTC
CDR3 protein: CASSLGRGKAYEQYF

V gene: TRBV29-1
D gene: -
CDR3 length: 11
clone size: -
J gene: TRBJ1-2
CDR3 DNA: TGCAGCGTTGCAGGGTGCATTGGCTACATCTTC
CDR3 protein: CSVAGCIGYIF

V gene: TRBV11-1
D gene: -
CDR3 length: 13
clone size: -
J gene: TRBJ2-2
CDR3 DNA: TGTGCCAGCTGCTTAGAAATCACCGGGGAGCTGTTTTTT
CDR3 protein: CASCLEITGELFF

V gene: TRBV7-9
D gene: -
CDR3 length: 13
clone size: -
J gene: TRBJ2-3
CDR3 DNA: TGTTCCAGCAGCACCGATTACAGTGATACGCAGTATTTT
CDR3 protein: CSSSTDYSDTQYF

V gene: TRBV4-1
D gene: TRBD1
CDR3 length: 15
clone size: many
J gene: TRBJ2-7
CDR3 DNA: TGCGCCAGCAGCCAAGCTCCGACAGGGGGTTACGAGCAGTACTTC
CDR3 protein: CASSQAPTGGYEQYF

V gene: TRBV7-9
D gene: -
CDR3 length: 14
clone size: -
J gene: TRBJ1-1
CDR3 DNA: TGTACCAGCAGCCCTCGGTCAGAAAATACTGAAGCTTTCTTT
CDR3 protein: CTSSPRSENTEAFF

V gene: TRBV6-1
D gene: -
CDR3 length: 15
clone size: -
J gene: TRBJ1-1
CDR3 DNA: TGTGCCAGCGGCTACTTAGGAGGGGAGAACACTGAAGCTTTCTTT
CDR3 protein: CASGYLGGENTEAFF

V gene: TRBV5-5
D gene: -
CDR3 length: 18
clone size: -
J gene: TRBJ2-3
CDR3 DNA: TGTGCCAGCAGCTTGTTTCCCACAGGGTCTCTTAGCAATCAGCCTCAGTATTTT
CDR3 protein: CASSLFPTGSLSNQPQYF

V gene: TRBV12-3/TRBV12-4
D gene: TRBD1
CDR3 length: 13
clone size: many
J gene: TRBJ1-2
CDR3 DNA: TGTGCCAGCAGTGAGGGGACAGCCTATGGCTACACCTTC
CDR3 protein: CASSEGTAYGYTF

V gene: TRBV19
D gene: -
CDR3 length: 17
clone size: many
J gene: TRBJ2-6
CDR3 DNA: TGTGCCAGTAGTAATAGGACGTACGTCTCTGGGGCCAACGTCCTGACTTTC
CDR3 protein: CASSNRTYVSGANVLTF

V gene: TRBV6-1
D gene: TRBD1
CDR3 length: 15
clone size: many
J gene: TRBJ2-2
CDR3 DNA: TGTGCCAGCACCTTCCAGGGGGCCGGCACCGGGGAGCTGTTTTTT
CDR3 protein: CASTFQGAGTGELFF

V gene: TRBV12-3/TRBV12-4
D gene: TRBD2
CDR3 length: 18
clone size: -
J gene: TRBJ2-3
CDR3 DNA: TGTGCCCGCAGCCCTCCCTTCCTAGCGGGATTTGCCAGAGATACGCAGTATTTT
CDR3 protein: CARSPPFLAGFARDTQYF

V gene: TRBV6-5
D gene: -
CDR3 length: 16
clone size: once
J gene: TRBJ1-4
CDR3 DNA: TGTGCCAGCAGTTACACAGGTTTCGGGCGGGGAGAGAAACTGTTTTTT
CDR3 protein: CASSYTGFGRGEKLFF

V gene: TRBV12-3/TRBV12-4
D gene: -
CDR3 length: 15
clone size: -
J gene: TRBJ1-4
CDR3 DNA: TGTACCAGAAGCCCCATTGGTGCAACTAATGAAAAACTGTTTTTT
CDR3 protein: CTRSPIGATNEKLFF

V gene: TRBV30
D gene: TRBD1
CDR3 length: 17
clone size: few
J gene: TRBJ2-3
CDR3 DNA: TGTGCCTGGAGCTGGGCCGGGACAGGGAGGTTCACGGGTACGCAGTATTTT
CDR3 protein: CAWSWAGTGRFTGTQYF

V gene: TRBV5-1
D gene: -
CDR3 length: 13
clone size: many
J gene: TRBJ2-3
CDR3 DNA: TGCGCCAGCAGCTGGCAACAGGGCGATACGCAGTATTTT
CDR3 protein: CASSWQQGDTQYF

V gene: TRBV20-1
D gene: TRBD2
CDR3 length: 19
clone size: -
J gene: TRBJ2-3
CDR3 DNA: TGCAGTGCCACCGGCGATGCGGGGGGGAAGCCCTTGGGCACAGATACGCGGTATTTT
CDR3 protein: CSATGDAGGKPLGTDTRYF

V gene: TRBV4-1
D gene: -
CDR3 length: 15
clone size: many
J gene: TRBJ1-2
CDR3 DNA: TGCGCCAGCAGCCAATCACGGACAGCTATCTATGGCTACACCTTC
CDR3 protein: CASSQSRTAIYGYTF

V gene: TRBV5-1
D gene: -
CDR3 length: 13
clone size: -
J gene: TRBJ2-2
CDR3 DNA: TGCCCCAGCAGCCCATGGGGTACCGGGGAGCTGTTTTTT
CDR3 protein: CPSSPWGTGELFF

V gene: TRBV6-5
D gene: -
CDR3 length: 15
clone size: -
J gene: TRBJ2-1
CDR3 DNA: TGTGCCAGCAGTTACTCATTAGTGGGAGCGAATGAGCAGTCCTTC
CDR3 protein: CASSYSLVGANEQSF

V gene: TRBV2
D gene: -
CDR3 length: 14
clone size: -
J gene: TRBJ2-5
CDR3 DNA: TGTGCCAGCAGTGAAAGGGGCGGCCCGGTGGCCCAGTACTTC
CDR3 protein: CASSERGGPVAQYF

V gene: TRBV29-1
D gene: -
CDR3 length: 12
clone size: few
J gene: TRBJ1-3
CDR3 DNA: TGCAGCGTCTGGACGCCTGGAAACACCATATACTTT
CDR3 protein: CSVWTPGNTIYF

V gene: TRBV20-1
D gene: -
CDR3 length: 12
clone size: once
J gene: TRBJ1-1
CDR3 DNA: TGCAGAGCTCATCCACAGAACACTGAAGCTTTCTTT
CDR3 protein: CRAHPQNTEAFF

V gene: TRBV2
D gene: -
CDR3 length: 14
clone size: -
J gene: TRBJ2-1
CDR3 DNA: TGTGCCAGCAGTCGCCCAGTCTCAAACAATGAGCAGTTATTC
CDR3 protein: CASSRPVSNNEQLF

V gene: TRBV11-2
D gene: -
CDR3 length: 18
clone size: -
J gene: TRBJ2-1
CDR3 DNA: TGTGCCAGCAGTCGTATAACGAGAGGGGATAACTCCTACAATGAGCAGTTCTTC
CDR3 protein: CASSRITRGDNSYNEQFF

V gene: TRBV19
D gene: -
CDR3 length: 14
clone size: many
J gene: TRBJ1-1
CDR3 DNA: TGTGCCAGTAGTCCCCCCCGGGACAACACTGAAGCTTTCTTT
CDR3 protein: CASSPPRDNTEAFF

V gene: TRBV29-1
D gene: TRBD2
CDR3 length: 13
clone size: -
J gene: TRBJ2-5
CDR3 DNA: TGCAGCGTTAGGTCGGGAGGCCAAGAGACCCAGTACTTC
CDR3 protein: CSVRSGGQETQYF

V gene: TRBV11-2
D gene: -
CDR3 length: 13
clone size: -
J gene: TRBJ2-3
CDR3 DNA: TGTGTCAGCAGATTCGAAGGGCTGGATATACAGTATTTT
CDR3 protein: CVSRFEGLDIQYF

V gene: TRBV6-1
D gene: -
CDR3 length: 13
clone size: once
J gene: TRBJ2-2
CDR3 DNA: TGTGCCAACAGGCGGGCCAACACCGGTGAGCTGTTTTTT
CDR3 protein: CANRRANTGELFF

V gene: TRBV5-1
D gene: -
CDR3 length: 15
clone size: many
J gene: TRBJ1-6
CDR3 DNA: TGCGCCAGCAGCTTGGTTGGCGATCATGGATCACCCCTCCACTTT
CDR3 protein: CASSLVGDHGSPLHF

V gene: TRBV12-3/TRBV12-4
D gene: -
CDR3 length: 12
clone size: -
J gene: TRBJ2-7
CDR3 DNA: TGTGCCAACAGTTTAGTGGGCTACGAGCAGTACTTC
CDR3 protein: CANSLVGYEQYF

V gene: TRBV11-3
D gene: -
CDR3 length: 15
clone size: few
J gene: TRBJ2-2
CDR3 DNA: TGTTCCAGCAGCTTTTCGGGAGTTGCCACCGGGGAGCTGTCTTTT
CDR3 protein: CSSSFSGVATGELSF

V gene: TRBV4-3
D gene: -
CDR3 length: 16
clone size: -
J gene: TRBJ2-4
CDR3 DNA: TGCGCCAGCAGCCAAGAATCCGGCGAGCGCCAACACACTCAGTACTTC
CDR3 protein: CASSQESGERQHTQYF

V gene: TRBV6-1
D gene: -
CDR3 length: 14
clone size: -
J gene: TRBJ1-6
CDR3 DNA: TGTGCCATCAGCGTGACATCATCCAATTCACCCCTCCAGTTT
CDR3 protein: CAISVTSSNSPLQF

V gene: TRBV7-9
D gene: TRBD2
CDR3 length: 16
clone size: -
J gene: TRBJ2-1
CDR3 DNA: TGTGTCAGCAGTTTCACCCTAGCGGGGAGGAACCATGAGCAGTTCTTC
CDR3 protein: CVSSFTLAGRNHEQFF

V gene: TRBV24-1
D gene: -
CDR3 length: 13
clone size: once
J gene: TRBJ2-2
CDR3 DNA: TGTGCCACCAGTAGCAGTTACACCCGGGAGCTGTTTTTC
CDR3 protein: CATSSSYTRELFF

V gene: TRBV5-3
D gene: -
CDR3 length: 15
clone size: -
J gene: TRBJ2-7
CDR3 DNA: TGTGTCAGAAGCTTGGAAATCCTCCTTTCCTACGAGCAGTACTTC
CDR3 protein: CVRSLEILLSYEQYF